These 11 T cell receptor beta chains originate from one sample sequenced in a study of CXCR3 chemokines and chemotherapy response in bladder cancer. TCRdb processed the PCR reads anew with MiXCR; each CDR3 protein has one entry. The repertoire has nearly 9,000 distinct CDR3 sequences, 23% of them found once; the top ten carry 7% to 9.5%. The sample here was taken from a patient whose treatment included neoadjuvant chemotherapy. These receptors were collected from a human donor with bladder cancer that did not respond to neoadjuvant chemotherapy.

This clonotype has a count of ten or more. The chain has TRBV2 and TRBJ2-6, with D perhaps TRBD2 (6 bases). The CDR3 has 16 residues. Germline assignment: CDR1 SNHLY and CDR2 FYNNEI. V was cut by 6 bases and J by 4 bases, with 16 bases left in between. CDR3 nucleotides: TGTGCCAGCAGGGGGGGTTTGTGGGGAGGGGCCAACGTCCTGACTTTC. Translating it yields CASRGGLWGGANVLTF.

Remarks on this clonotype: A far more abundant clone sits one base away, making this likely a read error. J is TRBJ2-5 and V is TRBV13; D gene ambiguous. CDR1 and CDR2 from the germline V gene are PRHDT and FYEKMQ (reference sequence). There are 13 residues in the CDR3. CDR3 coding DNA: TGTGCCAGCAGCCCTGGCAGCCAAGAGACCCTGTACTTC. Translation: CASSPGSQETLYF.

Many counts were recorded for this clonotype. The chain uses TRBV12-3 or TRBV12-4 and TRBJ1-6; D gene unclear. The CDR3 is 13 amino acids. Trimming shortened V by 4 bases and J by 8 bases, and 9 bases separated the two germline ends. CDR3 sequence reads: CASSSGKYSPLHF. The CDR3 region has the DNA TGTGCCAGCAGTTCTGGGAAGTATTCACCCCTCCACTTT.

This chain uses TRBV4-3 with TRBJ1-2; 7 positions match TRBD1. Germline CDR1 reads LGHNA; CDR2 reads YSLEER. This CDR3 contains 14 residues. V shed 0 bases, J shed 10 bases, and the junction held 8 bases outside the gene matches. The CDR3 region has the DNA TGCGCCAGCAGCCAAGATCCCGGGACAGCCTACTACACCTTC. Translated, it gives CASSQDPGTAYYTF.

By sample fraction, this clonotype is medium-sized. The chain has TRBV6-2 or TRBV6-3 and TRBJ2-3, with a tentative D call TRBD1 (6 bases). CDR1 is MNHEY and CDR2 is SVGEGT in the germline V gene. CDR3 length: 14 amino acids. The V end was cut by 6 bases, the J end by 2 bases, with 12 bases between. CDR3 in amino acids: CASRIDRTTDTQYF. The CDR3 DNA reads TGTGCCAGCAGGATCGACAGGACCACAGATACGCAGTATTTT.

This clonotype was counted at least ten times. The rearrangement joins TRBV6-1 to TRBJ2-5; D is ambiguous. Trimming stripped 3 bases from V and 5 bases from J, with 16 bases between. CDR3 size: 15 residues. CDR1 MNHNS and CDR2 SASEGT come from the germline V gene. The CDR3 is CASSDPKRGQETQYF. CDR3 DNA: TGTGCCAGCAGTGACCCAAAGCGCGGCCAGGAGACCCAGTACTTC.

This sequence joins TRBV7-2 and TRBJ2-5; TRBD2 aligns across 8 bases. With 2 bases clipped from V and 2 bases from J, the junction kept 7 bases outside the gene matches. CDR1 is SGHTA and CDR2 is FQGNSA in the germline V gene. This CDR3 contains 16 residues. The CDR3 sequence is CASSLFSGGAQETQYF. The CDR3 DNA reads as TGTGCCAGCAGCTTATTTTCCGGGGGGGCTCAAGAGACCCAGTACTTC. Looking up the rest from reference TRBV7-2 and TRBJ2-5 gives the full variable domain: GAGVSQSPSNKVTEKGKDVELRCDPISGHTALYWYRQSLGQGLEFLIYFQGNSAPDKSGLPSDRFSAERTGGSVSTLTIQRTQQEDSAVYLCASSLFSGGAQETQYFGPGTRLLVL.

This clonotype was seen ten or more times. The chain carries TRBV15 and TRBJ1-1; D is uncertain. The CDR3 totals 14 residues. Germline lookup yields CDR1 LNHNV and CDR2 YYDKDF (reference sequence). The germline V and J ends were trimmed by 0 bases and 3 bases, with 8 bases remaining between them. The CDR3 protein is CATSRDSRYTEAFF. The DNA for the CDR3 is TGTGCCACCAGCAGAGATTCGCGGTACACTGAAGCTTTCTTT.

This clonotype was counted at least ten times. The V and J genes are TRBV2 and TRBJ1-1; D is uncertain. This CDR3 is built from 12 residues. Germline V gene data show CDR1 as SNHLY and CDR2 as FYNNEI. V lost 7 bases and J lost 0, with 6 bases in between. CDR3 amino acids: CASILMNTEAFF. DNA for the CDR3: TGTGCCAGCATCCTCATGAACACTGAAGCTTTCTTT.

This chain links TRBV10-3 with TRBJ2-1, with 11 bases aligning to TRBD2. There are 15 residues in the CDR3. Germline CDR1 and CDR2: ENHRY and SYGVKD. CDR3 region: CASVPSGGYNNEQFF. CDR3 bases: TGTGCGTCTGTCCCTAGCGGGGGGTACAACAATGAGCAGTTCTTC.

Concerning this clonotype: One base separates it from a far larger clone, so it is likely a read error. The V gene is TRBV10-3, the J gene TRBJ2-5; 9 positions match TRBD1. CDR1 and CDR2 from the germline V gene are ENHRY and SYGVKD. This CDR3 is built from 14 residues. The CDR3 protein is CATGGTGSQETRYF. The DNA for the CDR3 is TGTGCCACCGGGGGGACAGGGTCACAGGAGACCCGGTACTTC.